This T cell receptor (beta chain) was sequenced in a study of cytomegalovirus exposure and HLA in healthy donors. Germline V gene lookup returns CDR1 SGHRS and CDR2 YFSETQ. Trimming took 0 bases from V and 4 from J, leaving 16 bases between them. The CDR3 totals 16 residues. In the PCR, 60 Vbeta and 13 Jbeta primers were used. Repertoires were generated with immunoSEQ multiplex PCR, while TCRdb's copy carries only in-frame clones and drops some. The top ten hold about 2.4% of the sample, which has 100,000 to 150,000 clones, about two thirds seen once. The sample consisted of PBMCs. The chain has TRBV5-1 and TRBJ2-5; D not certain. The origin of this receptor is a woman aged 60-75 years in good health and CMV-seropositive. CDR3 coding DNA: TGCGCCAGCAGCTTGGATCGGTCCACCTTCGGAGAGACCCAGTACTTC. Its translation: CASSLDRSTFGETQYF.